This T cell receptor beta chain was obtained from a study of regulatory T cells in long-lasting Graves disease. Findings and caveats of the study: A greater number of public clonotypes (roughly 2,800) was shared by persistent patients than by new patients (approximately 880). The study found lower TCR diversity in persistent Graves' patients than in newly diagnosed ones.

Time point meaning: newly diagnosed GD, antithyroid drugs for less than 3 months. The TCR library used RNA extracted from PBMCs. Germline CDR1 and CDR2: SGHTA and FQGNSA. Trimming removed 3 bases from V and 7 bases from J, with 10 bases in between. There are 12 residues in the CDR3. CDR3 regions were amplified by Arm-PCR using iRepertoire HTBI primers to build TCR beta libraries. TCRdb analysed the multiplex PCR reads with MiXCR anew, one entry per CDR3 protein. The repertoire includes more than 450,000 distinct CDR3 sequences, around 12% of them detected once, and roughly 8.9% sits in the top ten. This clonotype was seen ten or more times. The antigen is not known. These data were also filed under a second study, of T cells in Graves' hyperthyroidism and ophthalmopathy.

The rearrangement links TRBV7-2 to TRBJ2-7, with TRBD1 as a possible D gene (6 bases). This sample comprised peripheral blood mononuclear cells (PBMCs), obtained at new diagnosis, from a patient treated with antithyroid drugs. The source is a woman in her thirties with Graves disease. In DNA form, the CDR3 reads TGTGCCAGCAGCTTTATAAGGGGGGAGCAGTACTTC. This encodes CASSFIRGEQYF.